These T cell receptor beta chains were read from a single sample in a study of T cell repertoires in ileal Crohn's disease. Method: immunoSEQ multiplex PCR; TCRdb's copy keeps in-frame clones and lacks some. Among 17,000 or so clones, almost 90% were seen once, and the ten largest hold less than 7%. The sequencing sample was made of ileal tissue. The receptors were sampled from an adult with Crohn's disease. CDR3s include the opening cysteine and the closing phenylalanine or tryptophan. Each record gives: D gene, J gene, clone size, V gene, CDR3 protein, CDR3 DNA. A D gene is named only where the DNA matches it firmly. A clone size is listed for some rows: how often the clone was seen (once, few, many), or a class if it is expanded.

>TRBD1|TRBJ1-5|NA|TRBV6-1
CASQQLGQGNQPQHF
TGTGCCAGCCAGCAATTGGGACAGGGTAATCAGCCCCAGCATTTT
>NA|TRBJ2-3|NA|TRBV9
CASSPSPDTQYF
TGTGCCAGCAGCCCCAGTCCCGATACGCAGTATTTT
>TRBD2|TRBJ2-1|NA|TRBV19
CASSLAEYNEQFF
TGTGCCAGTAGCCTAGCGGAATACAATGAGCAGTTCTTC
>NA|TRBJ2-7|NA|TRBV5-1
CASSAHNEQYF
TGCGCCAGCAGCGCTCACAACGAGCAGTACTTC
>NA|TRBJ1-5|NA|TRBV19
CASSKGGGRDNQPQHF
TGTGCCAGTAGTAAGGGCGGTGGCAGGGATAATCAGCCCCAGCATTTT
>TRBD1|TRBJ1-1|NA|TRBV7-9
CASSPGTGGATEAFF
TGTGCCAGCAGCCCGGGGACAGGGGGCGCGACTGAAGCTTTCTTT
>NA|TRBJ1-2|NA|TRBV5-1
CASSLGSAGTNYGYTF
TGCGCCAGCAGCTTGGGGAGCGCCGGGACTAACTATGGCTACACCTTC
>NA|TRBJ2-3|NA|TRBV28
CASSLRGGTQYF
TGTGCCAGCAGTTTAAGGGGGGGTACGCAGTATTTT
>NA|TRBJ1-2|NA|TRBV6-5
CASSYVLADYGYTF
TGTGCCAGCAGTTACGTCTTGGCAGACTATGGCTACACCTTC
>TRBD2|TRBJ2-5|NA|TRBV10-2
CASSSSGRRGGTQYF
TGCGCCAGCTCCTCTAGCGGGAGGCGCGGTGGGACCCAGTACTTC
>TRBD2|TRBJ2-5|NA|TRBV28
CASSLLREGWTQYF
TGTGCCAGCAGTCTCCTTCGGGAGGGGTGGACCCAGTACTTC
>NA|TRBJ1-3|NA|TRBV2
CASSEGASGNTIYF
TGTGCCAGCAGTGAGGGGGCCTCTGGAAACACCATATATTTT
>NA|TRBJ2-5|once|TRBV5-8
CASSLERGSGTQYF
TGTGCCAGCAGCTTGGAAAGGGGCTCCGGGACCCAGTACTTC
>NA|TRBJ1-1|NA|TRBV11-2
CASSFGGGPTEAFF
TGTGCCAGCAGCTTTGGGGGGGGGCCGACTGAAGCTTTCTTT
>NA|TRBJ1-1|once|TRBV19
CASRHMNTEAFF
TGTGCCAGTAGACATATGAACACTGAAGCTTTCTTT
>NA|TRBJ2-1|NA|TRBV9
CASSTSWNEQFF
TGTGCCAGCAGTACAAGTTGGAATGAGCAGTTCTTC
>TRBD1|TRBJ2-7|NA|TRBV19
CASSIEGTGLYEQYF
TGTGCCAGTAGTATAGAGGGGACAGGGTTATACGAGCAGTACTTC
>NA|TRBJ2-7|NA|TRBV11-2
CASSLANYEQYF
TGTGCCAGCAGCTTAGCCAACTACGAGCAGTACTTC
>NA|TRBJ2-1|NA|TRBV29-1
CSVEDHFVGGPQNEQFF
TGCAGCGTTGAAGATCACTTTGTAGGAGGCCCCCAAAATGAGCAGTTCTTC
>NA|TRBJ2-6|NA|TRBV25-1
CASSDEGTGANVLTF
TGTGCCAGCAGTGATGAGGGTACTGGGGCCAACGTCCTGACTTTC
>TRBD1|TRBJ2-1|NA|TRBV5-1
CASSDRVAGGLYNEQFF
TGCGCCAGCAGCGACCGAGTGGCAGGGGGCCTCTACAATGAGCAGTTCTTC
>NA|TRBJ2-5|NA|TRBV9
CASSAGGVRQETQYF
TGTGCCAGCAGCGCCGGAGGGGTCAGGCAAGAGACCCAGTACTTC
>NA|TRBJ1-2|NA|TRBV30
CALQLIANYGYTF
TGTGCCTTACAATTAATCGCTAACTATGGCTACACCTTC
>TRBD1|TRBJ1-5|NA|TRBV29-1
CSVREQGNQPQHF
TGCAGCGTTAGAGAACAGGGGAATCAGCCCCAGCATTTT
>NA|TRBJ2-2|NA|TRBV7-9
CASSLSTGPKGTGELFF
TGTGCCAGCAGCTTAAGCACAGGGCCCAAGGGGACCGGGGAGCTGTTTTTT
>TRBD1|TRBJ2-2|NA|TRBV15
CATSRAPGTGKAGELFF
TGTGCCACCAGCAGAGCCCCCGGGACAGGGAAGGCCGGGGAGCTGTTTTTT
>NA|TRBJ1-2|few|TRBV15
CATSRRQAAPNYGYTF
TGTGCCACCAGCAGGCGTCAGGCAGCCCCTAACTATGGCTACACCTTC
>TRBD1|TRBJ2-7|NA|TRBV7-7
CASSNTGTVLYF
TGTGCTAGCAGCAACACCGGGACAGTTCTTTACTTC
>TRBD2|TRBJ2-1|NA|TRBV18
CASSPLPAGGTYNEQFF
TGTGCCAGCTCACCACTTCCGGCGGGAGGGACTTACAATGAGCAGTTCTTC
>NA|TRBJ1-1|NA|TRBV6-6
CASSPIRTEAFF
TGTGCCAGCAGCCCAATACGGACTGAAGCTTTCTTT
>NA|TRBJ2-7|NA|TRBV6-5
CASSYGAVEIF
TGTGCCAGCAGTTACGGGGCCGTCGAGATATTC
>NA|TRBJ2-7|NA|TRBV7-9
CASSSTVSYEQYF
TGTGCCAGCAGCTCGACAGTGTCCTACGAGCAGTACTTC
>NA|TRBJ2-7|once|TRBV7-9
CASSFPGVSYEQYF
TGTGCCAGCAGCTTCCCAGGGGTCTCCTACGAGCAGTACTTC
>TRBD2|TRBJ2-7|NA|TRBV9
CASSMTSGSYEQYF
TGTGCCAGCAGCATGACTAGCGGGTCCTACGAGCAGTACTTC
>NA|TRBJ2-3|NA|TRBV2
CASLQGGDTQYF
TGTGCCAGCCTTCAGGGGGGAGATACGCAGTATTTT
>NA|TRBJ1-2|NA|TRBV27
CASSLSGGRNYGYTF
TGTGCCAGCAGTTTAAGCGGGGGGCGAAACTATGGCTACACCTTC
>TRBD2|TRBJ2-1|NA|TRBV13
CASSSTRLATEQFF
TGTGCCAGCAGCTCAACCCGACTAGCTACTGAGCAGTTCTTC
>TRBD2|TRBJ2-7|NA|TRBV19
CASSWGEGRYEQYF
TGTGCCAGTAGTTGGGGGGAGGGCCGCTACGAGCAGTACTTC
>TRBD1|TRBJ2-5|NA|TRBV18
CASSSKSGGMKTQYF
TGTGCCAGCTCATCAAAATCAGGGGGCATGAAGACCCAGTACTTC
>TRBD1|TRBJ1-1|NA|TRBV14
CASSQPLPGQGASTEAFF
TGTGCCAGCAGCCAACCCCTCCCGGGACAGGGGGCGAGCACTGAAGCTTTCTTT
>NA|TRBJ2-4|NA|TRBV29-1
CSVSDTVLYF
TGCAGCGTTTCGGACACCGTTCTTTACTTC
>NA|TRBJ2-7|once|TRBV27
CASRGGFYEQYF
TGTGCCAGCCGAGGGGGTTTTTACGAGCAGTACTTC
>NA|TRBJ1-1|NA|TRBV7-9
CASSWGGTEAFF
TGTGCCAGCAGCTGGGGGGGGACTGAAGCTTTCTTT
>TRBD1|TRBJ1-2|NA|TRBV30
CAWTRTGLDTF
TGTGCCTGGACCAGGACAGGGTTAGACACCTTC
>TRBD2|TRBJ2-1|NA|TRBV6-4
CASSRGLAADNEQFF
TGTGCCAGCAGCCGCGGACTAGCGGCAGACAATGAGCAGTTCTTC
>TRBD1|TRBJ2-7|NA|TRBV4-1
CASSPRTSTGTGPSYEQYF
TGCGCCAGCAGCCCTCGCACGTCCACTGGGACAGGCCCTTCCTACGAGCAGTACTTC
>NA|TRBJ2-5|NA|TRBV15
CATSRDRGNDGSQETQYF
TGTGCCACCAGCAGAGATAGGGGAAATGATGGCTCACAAGAGACCCAGTACTTC
>TRBD1|TRBJ2-2|NA|TRBV5-1
CASSTGQGTGELFF
TGCGCCAGCAGCACGGGACAGGGGACCGGGGAGCTGTTTTTT
>TRBD1|TRBJ2-7|once|TRBV5-8
CASSSAGQGQGEQYF
TGTGCCAGCAGCTCCGCAGGACAGGGCCAGGGCGAGCAGTACTTC